Given below is one T cell receptor beta chain in context. Its antigen remains undetermined. A much larger clone sits a single nucleotide away, making a read error possible. The sample belongs to a study of human T cells and chemical hapten exposure (dated by TCRdb to the early 2020s). About the study as a whole: For sensitization, 2% DPC in acetone was applied to a roughly 2 cm by roughly 2 cm area of upper inner arm skin. Patients additionally received weekly therapeutic DPC doses to the scalp throughout the approximately 22-week study period. Patch testing was performed on the upper back with Finn chambers containing 0.01% DPC, and the patch tests were scored after 6 days according to International Contact Dermatitis Research Group standards. Most of the patients in the cohort were female, and the cohort covered alopecia areata with under or over 50% scalp involvement, alopecia totalis and alopecia universalis. Libraries were combined into a pool for sequencing, and differences in TCR yield between samples came mainly from small differences in library volumes within the pool. In alopecia patients, the study followed how the peripheral blood TCR repertoire changed in vivo over primary and secondary sensitization to diphenylcyclopropenone (DPC), a hapten. Blood samples were taken from patients before sensitization (week 0) and then at 2, 6 and about 24 weeks after DPC sensitization. Under 30 alopecia patients gave blood for TCR sequencing at one to four time points (pre-sensitization, 2, 6 and 24 weeks). The study at large found these results: After repeated subsampling, the strength of the expansion versus patch-test correlation and the threshold at which it became significant changed. Because all patients had alopecia, a presumed autoimmune disease, the immune response of the patients might differ from that of healthy individuals. DPC sensitization did not change the number of TCRs with a frequency above 1 in 1000, and there was no evidence of changes in global repertoire structure. The number of PT1 expanded TCRs positively correlated with patch test score, significant at thresholds 8, 16 and 32 but not 4. Expanded TCRs formed significantly more large CDR3 similarity clusters than pre-sensitization or healthy control sets, consistent with antigen-driven responses.

In the paper's terms, the time point label means: pre-sensitization, week 0. The treatment or condition label of this sample denotes: therapeutic diphenylcyclopropenone sensitization with weekly scalp DPC. At every patch-test visit, the blood draw took place before the patch test was put on. Eligible patients were aged 18 to 70, diagnosed with alopecia, deemed suitable for DPC therapy, and excluded if pregnant. Total RNA was isolated from unfractionated whole blood collected in Tempus Blood RNA tubes. Library preparation employed RACE. The reads were generated on a NextSeq 500. Library preparation attached unique molecular identifiers to individual cDNA molecules for quantitative, reproducible TCR counting. For every blood RNA sample, sequencing covered both the TCR alpha and TCR beta chains. The paper's data handling went like this. The median number of TCRs per sample was some 100,000, ranging from about 20,000 to 700,000. The Decombinator software suite was used to annotate the V, J and CDR3 of the TCR reads. For PS versus PT1 abundance plots, all samples were subsampled to the same number of TCRs (28,000). TCRs were defined as expanded if absent before sensitization and observed at least eight times at the 2-week time point. TCRdb cleaned the public reads at Q25 with fastp, built clones with MiXCR and kept in-frame beta chains. A single entry per CDR3 protein holds the most common genes and DNA from its merged rows. It is TCRdb's table, rather than the study itself, that gives the V and J calls and clone size. The sample table records tens of thousands of distinct CDR3 sequences; around 15% of these occur just once. Of the sample, 4.6% falls within the top ten clones.

The receptor's source is a woman aged 50 to 65 with alopecia areata. Some clones in this sample may be carry-over from other donors' samples. Sample: whole blood, taken in connection with sensitization to the hapten diphenylcyclopropenone (DPC).

The base sequence is TGTGCCAGCAGTTTATTCTCGGGGACCAAGTACTTC. It is translated as CASSLFSGTKYF. This chain is built from TRBV28 and TRBJ2-5, with a tentative D call of TRBD1 or TRBD2, each matching 5 bases. The CDR1 and CDR2 encoded by the germline V gene are MDHEN and SYDVKM. Inclusive of the bounding cysteine and phenylalanine, the CDR3 is 12 residues long. Only the CDR3 portion is preserved as DNA: 36 bases, with reading frame beginning at the first base.